Listed here are 2 T cell receptor beta chains from one sample, sequenced in a study of OX40 agonist ivuxolimab in advanced cancers. Profiled with immunoSEQ multiplex PCR; TCRdb holds only in-frame clones, not every one. There are some 84,000 clones in the sample; 92% occur only once, and about 8.6% lies in the top ten. The specimen was CD4+ or CD8+ T cells sorted from blood, collected in a trial of the OX40 agonist ivuxolimab. Every receptor here comes from an adult with an advanced solid tumor such as melanoma, head and neck, liver or kidney cancer.

The CDR3 spells CASSFGGREQYF. For the CDR3, the DNA is TGTGCCAGCAGCTTTGGGGGGCGCGAGCAGTACTTC. The chain joins TRBV11-2 to TRBJ2-7; D could derive from TRBD1 or TRBD2 (6 bases each). This CDR3 has 12 amino acids. The V gene lost 3 bases and the J gene lost 6 bases, with 9 bases spanning the gap. Germline loops: CDR1 SGHAT, CDR2 FQNNGV. Full variable domain (remainder filled in from reference TRBV11-2 and TRBJ2-7): EAGVAQSPRYKIIEKRQSVAFWCNPISGHATLYWYQQILGQGPKLLIQFQNNGVVDDSQLPKDRFSAERLKGVDSTLKIQPAKLEDSAVYLCASSFGGREQYFGPGTRLTVT.

The chain links TRBV5-5 to TRBJ2-1, with 9 bases lining up with TRBD1. Germline V CDR1 and CDR2: SGHKS, YYEKEE (reference sequence). This CDR3 spans 15 amino acids. V lost 7 bases and J lost 2; bases outside the gene matches: 7. In DNA form, the CDR3 reads TGTGCCAGCCGAACCCGGGACAGGGCCTACAATGAGCAGTTCTTC. It codes for CASRTRDRAYNEQFF.